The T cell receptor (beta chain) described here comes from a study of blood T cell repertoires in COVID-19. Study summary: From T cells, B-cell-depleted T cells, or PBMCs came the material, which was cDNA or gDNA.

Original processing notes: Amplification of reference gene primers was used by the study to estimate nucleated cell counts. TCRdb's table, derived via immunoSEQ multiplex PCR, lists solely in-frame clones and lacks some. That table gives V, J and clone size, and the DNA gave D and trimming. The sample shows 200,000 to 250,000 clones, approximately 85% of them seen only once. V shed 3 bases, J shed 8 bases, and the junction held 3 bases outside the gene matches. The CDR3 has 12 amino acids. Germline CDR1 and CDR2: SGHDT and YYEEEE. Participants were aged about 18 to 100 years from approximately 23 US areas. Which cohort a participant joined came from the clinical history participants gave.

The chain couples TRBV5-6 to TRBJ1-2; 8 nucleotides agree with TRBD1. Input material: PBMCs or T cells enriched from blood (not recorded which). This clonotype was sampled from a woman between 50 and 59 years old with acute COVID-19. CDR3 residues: CASSWDRTGYTF. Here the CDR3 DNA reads TGTGCCAGCAGCTGGGACAGGACAGGCTACACCTTC.